Sequencing of this TCR beta chain was carried out in a study of blood T cell repertoires in COVID-19. Study context: Italy, Spain and the United States were the sources of the convalescent and acute COVID-19 samples.

Repertoires were generated with immunoSEQ multiplex PCR, while TCRdb's copy carries only in-frame clones and drops some. The profile shows about 59,000 clones, roughly 85% of them singletons. Per germline, CDR1 SGHTA and CDR2 FQGNSA. The CDR3 is 14 amino acids. V was clipped by 1 base and J by 7 bases, with 11 bases between them. The rearrangement uses TRBV7-2 and TRBJ2-1, with TRBD1 as a possible D gene (6 bases). The TCR originated in a human donor in a cohort sampled during active COVID-19. The sequenced sample consisted of peripheral blood. The CDR3 coding sequence is TGTGCCAGCAGCTTAGGGCCAGGGGCTAATGAGCAGTTCTTC. Amino acids: CASSLGPGANEQFF. Using reference TRBV7-2 and TRBJ2-1 for the parts outside the CDR3, the full variable domain is GAGVSQSPSNKVTEKGKDVELRCDPISGHTALYWYRQSLGQGLEFLIYFQGNSAPDKSGLPSDRFSAERTGGSVSTLTIQRTQQEDSAVYLCASSLGPGANEQFFGPGTRLTVL.